These 25 T cell receptor beta chains were all obtained from the same sample, sequenced in a study of blood T cell repertoires in COVID-19. Measured with immunoSEQ multiplex PCR; TCRdb has only the in-frame clones, and not every one. The sample has some 300,000 clones; about 90% are singletons. The sample comprised PBMCs or T cells enriched from blood (not recorded which). These receptors all stem from a woman aged 25 to 39 who had recovered from COVID-19.

V gene TRBV11-3 combines with J gene TRBJ2-7; D unclear. This CDR3 is 10 amino acids long. CDR1 is SGHNT and CDR2 is YENEEA in the germline V gene. V gave up 6 bases and J gave up 3 bases, with 3 bases separating them. The CDR3 region is CASRLYEQYF. As DNA, the CDR3 is TGTGCCAGCAGACTCTACGAGCAGTACTTC.

The count of this clone is one. This chain connects TRBV19 to TRBJ1-1; perhaps TRBD1 as D (6 bases). The germline V gene has CDR1 LNHDA and CDR2 SQIVND (reference sequence). The CDR3 has 13 residues. Trimming pared 3 bases from V and 6 bases from J, leaving 11 bases between. CDR3 coding DNA: TGTGCCAGTAGTATGTACAGGGATTCTGAAGCTTTCTTT. This sequence encodes CASSMYRDSEAFF.

The rearrangement links TRBV7-9 to TRBJ2-5; weak D call: TRBD1 (6 bases). V dropped 2 bases and J dropped 1 base, with 8 bases sitting between them. This CDR3 region has 14 residues. Germline V gene sequence: CDR1 SEHNR, CDR2 FQNEAQ (reference sequence). The CDR3 spells CASSLSGVQETQYF. DNA of the CDR3: TGTGCCAGCAGCTTATCAGGGGTCCAAGAGACCCAGTACTTC.

The chain has TRBV5-1 and TRBJ1-2; D gene unclear. Trimming took off 0 bases at V and 2 bases at J, with 14 bases between the two ends. CDR3 size: 16 residues. Germline loops: CDR1 SGHRS, CDR2 YFSETQ. This chain's CDR3 is CASSLDMRVSNYGYTF. CDR3 in DNA: TGCGCCAGCAGCTTGGATATGCGGGTTTCGAACTATGGCTACACCTTC. The variable domain in full, completed from reference TRBV5-1 and TRBJ1-2, reads KAGVTQTPRYLIKTRGQQVTLSCSPISGHRSVSWYQQTPGQGLQFLFEYFSETQRNKGNFPGRFSGRQFSNSRSEMNVSTLELGDSALYLCASSLDMRVSNYGYTFGSGTRLTVV.

The rearrangement links TRBV5-8 to TRBJ2-1, with TRBD2 identical over 10 bases. Unmatched junction bases numbered 3, after V lost 2 bases and J lost 4 bases. The germline CDR1 and CDR2 sequences are SGHTS and YDEGEE. The CDR3 totals 15 residues. DNA for the CDR3: TGTGCCAGCAGCTTTCCTAGCGGGGGATACAATGAGCAGTTCTTC. Protein product: CASSFPSGGYNEQFF. The complete variable domain, with remaining parts taken from reference TRBV5-8 and TRBJ2-1, reads EAGVTQSPTHLIKTRGQQATLRCSPISGHTSVYWYQQALGLGLQFLLWYDEGEERNRGNFPPRFSGRQFPNYSSELNVNALELEDSALYLCASSFPSGGYNEQFFGPGTRLTVL.

This chain links TRBV3-1 (or the pseudogene TRBV3-2) with TRBJ2-7; the D gene is possibly TRBD2 (7 bases). The CDR3 loop spans 14 amino acids. Trimming removed 4 bases at V and 4 bases at J, with 14 bases between. The germline V gene has CDR1 LGHDT and CDR2 YNNKEL (reference sequence). In DNA, the CDR3 is TGTGCCAGCAGCCCCATCCGGGGGGCATACGAGCAGTACTTC. Translating gives CASSPIRGAYEQYF.

The rearrangement links TRBV5-5 to TRBJ2-1, with TRBD2 matching 11 bases. The CDR3 has 16 residues. Germline V gene lookup returns CDR1 SGHKS and CDR2 YYEKEE (reference sequence). Trimming took 0 bases from V and 8 from J; bases not matched to a gene: 7. CDR3 residues: CASSLGLAGGWYEQFF. CDR3 coding DNA: TGTGCCAGCAGCTTGGGTCTAGCGGGGGGATGGTATGAGCAGTTCTTC.

V usage is TRBV27 and J usage is TRBJ1-1, with D possibly TRBD1 on 5 matching bases. Germline CDR1 reads MNHEY; CDR2 reads SMNVEV (reference sequence). This CDR3 has 13 amino acids. Trimming removed 10 bases from V and 5 bases from J, with 17 bases in between. CDR3: CATKYGGGTEAFF. The DNA for the CDR3 is TGTGCCACAAAATATGGGGGAGGAACTGAAGCTTTCTTT.

The genes are TRBV11-3 and TRBJ1-5, with 10 bases matching TRBD1. Trimming at V came to 7 bases and at J to 7 bases, leaving 16 bases not matched to a gene. The CDR3 is made up of 17 amino acids. Germline assignment: CDR1 SGHNT and CDR2 YENEEA. The CDR3 region is CASTSTPGQGTRQPQHF. CDR3 nucleotide sequence: TGTGCCAGCACTAGCACCCCGGGACAGGGGACAAGGCAGCCCCAGCATTTT.

The chain joins TRBV27 to TRBJ2-5, with TRBD2 matching over 11 bases. V shed 5 bases and J 2 bases; nucleotides not matched to a gene: 7. The CDR3 has 16 residues. Germline-derived CDR1 and CDR2 are MNHEY and SMNVEV (reference sequence). CDR3 DNA: TGTGCCAGCAGTCCCCGACTAGCGGGGAGTCAAGAGACCCAGTACTTC. Its protein is CASSPRLAGSQETQYF.

The chain couples TRBV7-2 to TRBJ2-3; 10 bases line up with TRBD2. In germline, CDR1 is SGHTA, CDR2 FQGNSA. V lost 2 bases to trimming and J lost 0 bases; unmatched junction nucleotides: 5. The CDR3 contains 17 residues. The CDR3 nucleotides are TGTGCCAGCAGCTTACGTCAAGCGGGGGGGAGCACAGATACGCAGTATTTT. It yields the protein CASSLRQAGGSTDTQYF. The whole variable domain, filled in from reference TRBV7-2 and TRBJ2-3, reads GAGVSQSPSNKVTEKGKDVELRCDPISGHTALYWYRQSLGQGLEFLIYFQGNSAPDKSGLPSDRFSAERTGGSVSTLTIQRTQQEDSAVYLCASSLRQAGGSTDTQYFGPGTRLTVL.

The rearrangement links TRBV9 to TRBJ1-1, with TRBD1 matching 12 bases. Per germline, CDR1 SGDLS and CDR2 YYNGEE. CDR3 length: 17 residues. V shed 7 bases, J shed 5 bases, and the junction held 15 bases outside the gene matches. The chain's CDR3 is CASGATGGQGAETEAFF. The CDR3 DNA reads as TGTGCCAGCGGCGCCACGGGGGGACAGGGGGCCGAAACTGAAGCTTTCTTT.

The CDR3 nucleotides are TGTGCCAGCAGCGCGGATGTGGTGAACACTGAAGCTTTCTTT. Protein: CASSADVVNTEAFF. The chain couples TRBV5-5 to TRBJ1-1; D is undetermined. Germline loops: CDR1 SGHKS, CDR2 YYEKEE (reference sequence). Between the trimmed V and J ends, which lost 4 bases and 0 bases, there was a span of 10 bases. This CDR3 has 14 residues.

The rearrangement joins TRBV4-1 to TRBJ1-5; possibly TRBD1 for D (5 bases). This CDR3 has 14 residues. Deletions cut 1 base from V and 3 bases from J, with 7 bases between. CDR1 is MGHRA, CDR2 YSYEKL, per germline. The CDR3 is CASSQAGYNQPQHF. The CDR3 DNA follows: TGCGCCAGCAGCCAAGCAGGGTACAATCAGCCCCAGCATTTT.

The V and J genes are TRBV19 and TRBJ2-3; TRBD2 might be the D (6 bases). V shed 7 bases and J shed 2 bases, with 16 bases lying between them. Looked up from germline, CDR1 is LNHDA and CDR2 is SQIVND (reference sequence). This CDR3 is built from 15 residues. The CDR3, as DNA: TGTGCCAGTACGATTACATGGGGGGACACAGATACGCAGTATTTT. This translates into CASTITWGDTDTQYF.

V is TRBV30 and J is TRBJ1-1, with D hard to call. CDR3 length equals 15 residues. Trimming left V 2 bases short and J 1 base short, with 14 bases between. Germline-derived CDR1 and CDR2 are GTSNPN and SVGIG (reference sequence). CDR3 sequence reads: CAWSSGGYENTEAFF. The DNA for the CDR3 is TGTGCCTGGAGTTCCGGAGGGTACGAGAACACTGAAGCTTTCTTT. The entire variable domain, with the rest obtained from reference TRBV30 and TRBJ1-1, is as follows: SQTIHQWPATLVQPVGSPLSLECTVEGTSNPNLYWYRQAAGRGLQLLFYSVGIGQISSEVPQNLSASRPQDRQFILSSKKLLLSDSGFYLCAWSSGGYENTEAFFGQGTRLTVV.

J is TRBJ1-4 and V is TRBV15; 11 positions agree with TRBD1. Trimming at V came to 5 bases and at J to 7 bases, leaving 3 bases not matched to a gene. Germline CDR1 is LNHNV and CDR2 is YYDKDF (reference sequence). The CDR3 runs to 14 residues. The CDR3 coding sequence is TGTGCCACCAGCTCCGGACAGGGGGCTGAAAAACTGTTTTTT. Amino acid sequence: CATSSGQGAEKLFF.

The V gene is TRBV29-1, the J gene TRBJ2-3; D possibly corresponds to TRBD2 (6 bases). The CDR3 sequence is 14 residues long. Germline CDR1 reads SQVTM; CDR2 reads ANQGSEA. V gave up 2 bases and J gave up 1 base, with 10 bases separating them. The CDR3 sequence: CSVERGIGTDTQYF. CDR3 nucleotide sequence: TGCAGCGTTGAACGGGGGATTGGCACAGATACGCAGTATTTT.

The CDR3 sequence: CASSLSAGSNEQFF. DNA of the CDR3: TGTGCCAGCAGCTTAAGCGCAGGGTCCAATGAGCAGTTCTTC. The chain joins TRBV7-9 to TRBJ2-1; possible D gene TRBD1, 5 bases. The V gene's germline CDR1 is SEHNR and CDR2 FQNEAQ (reference sequence). Trimming removed 2 bases at V and 6 bases at J, with 11 bases between. This CDR3 is built from 14 residues.

CDR3 in amino acids: CASSIGDYSGRETQYF. DNA of the CDR3: TGTGCCAGCAGCATTGGGGACTACTCTGGGCGAGAGACCCAGTACTTC. This chain links TRBV7-9 with TRBJ2-5, with TRBD2 identical over 7 bases. In germline, CDR1 is SEHNR, CDR2 FQNEAQ (reference sequence). The CDR3 contains 16 residues. V dropped 5 bases and J dropped 4; count of bases not matched to a gene: 13.

The CDR3: CASSVGPGQSGYTF. The CDR3, as DNA: TGTGCCAGCAGCGTAGGACCGGGACAGTCCGGCTACACCTTC. V and J are TRBV9 and TRBJ1-2; 7 bases line up with TRBD1. J was trimmed by 8 bases and V by 0 bases; bases with no gene match: 7. CDR1 is SGDLS and CDR2 is YYNGEE in the germline V gene. The length of the CDR3 is 14 residues.

The chain uses TRBV11-2 and TRBJ1-3; perhaps TRBD1 as D (5 bases). V was clipped by 1 base and J by 11 bases, with 9 bases between them. Germline V gene lookup returns CDR1 SGHAT and CDR2 FQNNGV. This CDR3 has 12 amino acids. CDR3: CASSLGWGPIYF. The CDR3, as DNA: TGTGCCAGCAGCTTAGGTTGGGGCCCCATATATTTT.

The rearrangement uses TRBV2 and TRBJ1-6; perhaps TRBD1 as D (5 bases). With 1 base removed from V and 8 bases from J, the gap between germline ends came to 15 bases. Germline CDR1 reads SNHLY; CDR2 reads FYNNEI. CDR3 length equals 16 residues. CDR3 sequence reads: CASSEVATGGYSPLHF. The CDR3, as DNA: TGTGCCAGCAGTGAAGTAGCCACTGGGGGGTATTCACCCCTCCACTTT.

The V gene is TRBV7-9, the J gene TRBJ1-4; possibly TRBD1 for D (6 bases). The V gene's germline CDR1 is SEHNR and CDR2 FQNEAQ (reference sequence). Trimming removed 5 bases from V and 3 bases from J, with 13 bases in between. This CDR3 comprises 15 residues. CDR3 sequence (DNA): TGTGCCAGCAGCACCGGACCAGGGGCTAATGAAAAACTGTTTTTT. It encodes CASSTGPGANEKLFF.

As to this clone: This may be a read error: a much more frequent sequence differs by one nucleotide. Other DNA sequences in the same sample also yield this CDR3. This chain joins TRBV19 and TRBJ2-7, with TRBD1 identical over 7 bases. The germline CDR1 and CDR2 sequences are LNHDA and SQIVND (reference sequence). J was trimmed by 3 bases and V by 4 bases; bases with no gene match: 0. This CDR3 contains 12 residues. DNA for the CDR3: TGTGCCAGTAGTACAGGGGGCTACGAGCAGTACTTC. This codes for CASSTGGYEQYF.